This TCR beta chain was captured in a study of T cell responses to AZD1222 COVID-19 vaccine. Study information: The analysis combined second doses at about 4 or about 12 weeks.

To note about this clone: No antigen is known for it.

Notes on the study in general: Donor demographics were predominantly white British with a female majority; clonal diversity may be underestimated. Just a handful of AZD1222 recipients tested seropositive at baseline. Spike was spanned by vaccine-associated CD4 TCRs, which were dominant at 160-218 and 743-854.

The data were produced by immunoSEQ multiplex PCR, yet TCRdb's version contains in-frame clones alone and is incomplete. Counted here are about 150,000 clones, about 92% occurring once; the ten biggest clones make up 18%. The CDR3 has 16 amino acids. V shed 3 bases and J 7 bases; nucleotides not matched to a gene: 8. Germline V gives CDR1 MNHNS, CDR2 SASEGT. The source is an adult in good health. The rearrangement joins TRBV6-1 to TRBJ1-4; 10 bases line up with TRBD1. The sample consisted of peripheral blood, taken on day 0 of AZD1222 vaccination. Written as DNA, the CDR3 is TGTGCCAGCAGTGACCGAGGAGGGACAGGGGTTGAAAAACTGTTTTTT. It is translated as CASSDRGGTGVEKLFF.